This T cell receptor (beta chain) was sequenced during a study of cytomegalovirus exposure and HLA in healthy donors. Study-wide results and limits: A later analysis, which compared TCR beta chains of equal frequency, found the HLA-associated ones more clonally expanded. Later genetic work tied a missense DCLRE1C variant to beta-chain V and J trimming. A later analysis revealed that TCR association rates differed between HLA loci, peaking at DRB1 and bottoming out at HLA-C. Exclusion applied to some V segments, including TRBV6-2 and TRBV6-3, as they were indistinguishable.

The V gene lost 5 bases and the J gene lost 5 bases, with 15 bases spanning the gap. CDR1 MNHNS and CDR2 SASEGT come from the germline V gene. The CDR3 has 14 amino acids. Of note for this clone: Its antigen is not identified.

PCR employed 60 Vbeta and 13 Jbeta primers. TCRdb's table, derived via immunoSEQ multiplex PCR, lists solely in-frame clones and lacks some. Of 250,000 to 350,000 clones in the sample, roughly 80% were seen once. The sequence came from a girl aged 2 to 9 in good health and CMV-seronegative. Sequenced sample: PBMCs. The chain has TRBV6-1 and TRBJ2-5; maybe TRBD1 (5 bases). The CDR3 is CASSPRSGQETQYF. In nucleotides, the CDR3 is TGTGCCAGCAGTCCGCGCTCAGGGCAGGAGACCCAGTACTTC.